This T cell receptor (beta chain) was observed in a study of neoadjuvant nivolumab and ipilimumab in lung cancer. This clone was observed a few times. V was trimmed by 6 bases and J by 7 bases, leaving 15 bases between them. Germline V gene lookup returns CDR1 MNHEY and CDR2 SMNVEV (reference sequence). The CDR3 covers 13 residues. Data came from immunoSEQ multiplex PCR; TCRdb stores just in-frame clones and leaves some out. The profile covers about 7,700 clones, with about nine tenths appearing a single time and 2% to 3% taken by the ten largest. The chain couples TRBV27 to TRBJ1-1; a weak D match, TRBD1 (6 bases). This clonotype was sampled from an adult with non-small cell lung cancer. Some clones in this sample may be carry-over from other donors' samples. The input for sequencing was tumor tissue, taken after neoadjuvant nivolumab, alone or with ipilimumab, at or shortly before surgery. The CDR3: CASRKQGGGEAFF. The CDR3 DNA reads TGTGCCAGCAGGAAACAGGGAGGCGGTGAAGCTTTCTTT.